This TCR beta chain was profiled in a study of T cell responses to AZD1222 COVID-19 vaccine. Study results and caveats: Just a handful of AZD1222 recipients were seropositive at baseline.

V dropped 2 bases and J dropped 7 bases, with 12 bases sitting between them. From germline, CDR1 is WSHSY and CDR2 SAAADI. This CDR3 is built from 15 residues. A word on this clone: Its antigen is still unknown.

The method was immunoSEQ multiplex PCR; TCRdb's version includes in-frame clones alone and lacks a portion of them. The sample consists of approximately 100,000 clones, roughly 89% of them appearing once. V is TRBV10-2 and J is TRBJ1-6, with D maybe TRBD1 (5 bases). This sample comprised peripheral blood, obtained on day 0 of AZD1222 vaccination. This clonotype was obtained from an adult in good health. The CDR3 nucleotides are TGCGCCAGCAGTGAGCCGGGGGTTCCGAATTCACCCCTCCACTTT. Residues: CASSEPGVPNSPLHF.